Following are 15 T cell receptor beta chains from one sample sequenced in a study of blood T cell repertoires in COVID-19. Using immunoSEQ multiplex PCR, the repertoire was profiled, and TCRdb retains in-frame clones only, with some absent. The sample has some 460,000 clones, more than 85% seen once. The sample comprised peripheral blood. The receptors derive from a woman aged 25 to 45 with acute or convalescent COVID-19.

The chain is built from TRBV4-1 and TRBJ1-4; possibly TRBD1 for D (5 bases). The CDR3 runs 16 residues. The ends were cut back, 5 bases at V and 7 bases at J, with 20 bases in the middle. The germline gives CDR1 MGHRA, CDR2 YSYEKL. The CDR3 DNA follows: TGCGCCAGCAGCTTAGCGTCAGGGAGGATAGTTGAAAAACTGTTTTTT. Protein sequence: CASSLASGRIVEKLFF.

The CDR3 spells CASSYFWQNEQYF. As DNA, the CDR3 is TGTGCCAGCAGTTACTTTTGGCAGAACGAGCAGTACTTC. The V call is TRBV6-2 or TRBV6-3, the J call TRBJ2-7; no reliable D call. CDR1 is MNHEY and CDR2 is SVGEGT in the germline V gene. The CDR3 loop spans 13 amino acids. The V gene lost 1 base and the J gene lost 5 bases, with 9 bases spanning the gap.

This clone occurred once. V is TRBV6-5 and J is TRBJ1-5, with D possibly TRBD1 on 6 matching bases. Trimming stripped 4 bases from V and 4 bases from J, with 14 bases between. Germline assignment: CDR1 MNHEY and CDR2 SVGAGI. The length of the CDR3 is 15 residues. CDR3 DNA sequence: TGTGCCAGCAGTTCAGGGGACGGAGGTAATCAGCCCCAGCATTTT. Translated, it gives CASSSGDGGNQPQHF.

This chain connects TRBV27 to TRBJ2-7; D is possibly TRBD2 (5 bases). The germline V and J ends were trimmed by 4 bases and 3 bases, with 10 bases remaining between them. CDR1 is MNHEY and CDR2 is SMNVEV in the germline V gene (reference sequence). The CDR3 length is 13 residues. The CDR3 region has the DNA TGTGCCAGCAGTTCCGGGATAAACTACGAGCAGTACTTC. Amino acid sequence: CASSSGINYEQYF.

The rearrangement uses TRBV7-3 and TRBJ2-1, with 8 bases that match TRBD1. The CDR3 covers 16 residues. The V gene end was trimmed by 0 bases and the J gene end by 4 bases; junction bases not matched to a gene: 5. The germline V gene encodes CDR1 SGHTA and CDR2 FQGTGA. CDR3 coding DNA: TGTGCCAGCAGCTTAACCGACAGGGGTGGATACAATGAGCAGTTCTTC. Translated: CASSLTDRGGYNEQFF.

This rearrangement joins TRBV7-3 to TRBJ2-3; 12 nucleotides line up with TRBD2. V shed 5 bases, J shed 3 bases, and the junction held 12 bases outside the gene matches. CDR3 length equals 18 residues. Germline CDR1 and CDR2: SGHTA and FQGTGA. The CDR3 DNA sequence: TGTGCCAGCAGCCCCTCAGGCCTAGCGGGGGGGTCTACAGATACGCAGTATTTT. This encodes CASSPSGLAGGSTDTQYF.

The rearrangement links TRBV18 to TRBJ1-6, with 8 bases fitting TRBD1. V trimming: 3 bases; J trimming: 14 bases; junction bases outside the gene matches: 6. The CDR3 extends over 13 amino acids. CDR1 and CDR2 from the germline V gene are KGHSH and LQKENI. The CDR3, as DNA: TGTGCCAGCTCACCTTGGGACAGGTCATCCCTCCACTTT. Its translation: CASSPWDRSSLHF.

The V call is TRBV13, the J call TRBJ2-2; tentative D call: TRBD1 (6 bases). This CDR3 has 17 residues. Trimming took 5 bases from V and 1 from J, leaving 17 bases between them. Germline CDR1 and CDR2: PRHDT and FYEKMQ (reference sequence). In DNA form, the CDR3 reads TGTGCCAGCAGCATGAGGAATACGGGACAGAACACCGGGGAGCTGTTTTTT. It codes for CASSMRNTGQNTGELFF.

CDR3 region: CASSVVQGANTEAFF. Here the CDR3 DNA reads TGTGCCAGCAGCGTAGTCCAGGGGGCGAACACTGAAGCTTTCTTT. The chain employs TRBV9 and TRBJ1-1, with 8 bases aligning to TRBD1. The CDR3 is 15 amino acids. The germline V gene has CDR1 SGDLS and CDR2 YYNGEE. V was clipped by 0 bases and J by 1 base; unmatched bases: 2. Looking up the rest from reference TRBV9 and TRBJ1-1 gives the full variable domain: DSGVTQTPKHLITATGQRVTLRCSPRSGDLSVYWYQQSLDQGLQFLIQYYNGEERAKGNILERFSAQQFPDLHSELNLSSLELGDSALYFCASSVVQGANTEAFFGQGTRLTVV.

This chain uses TRBV6-5 with TRBJ2-2, with 8 positions matching TRBD1. Trimming at V came to 2 bases and at J to 4 bases, leaving 3 bases not matched to a gene. The CDR3 runs 15 residues. Germline V lookup: CDR1 MNHEY, CDR2 SVGAGI. In nucleotides, the CDR3 is TGTGCCAGCAGTTACACAGGGACAGGCACCGGGGAGCTGTTTTTT. Translated: CASSYTGTGTGELFF.

Only a few counts were recorded for this clone. The chain employs TRBV21-1 and TRBJ1-1. TRBV21-1 is recorded as a pseudogene. The CDR3 is made up of 10 amino acids. CDR3 residues: CILGNTEAFF. The CDR3 DNA follows: TGTATCCTAGGAAACACTGAAGCTTTCTTT.

This sequence joins TRBV7-2 and TRBJ1-6, with D tentatively TRBD1 (6 bases). The ends were cut back, 0 bases at V and 7 bases at J, with 10 bases in the middle. Germline V gene lookup returns CDR1 SGHTA and CDR2 FQGNSA. The CDR3 sequence is 15 residues long. CDR3 in amino acids: CASSLARTANSPLHF. The CDR3 DNA reads TGTGCCAGCAGCTTAGCTAGGACAGCAAATTCACCCCTCCACTTT. Based on the CDR3 plus reference TRBV7-2 and TRBJ1-6, the full variable domain is GAGVSQSPSNKVTEKGKDVELRCDPISGHTALYWYRQSLGQGLEFLIYFQGNSAPDKSGLPSDRFSAERTGGSVSTLTIQRTQQEDSAVYLCASSLARTANSPLHFGNGTRLTVT.

V gene TRBV29-1 combines with J gene TRBJ2-1; possibly TRBD1 for D (5 bases). The CDR3 is made up of 12 amino acids. V lost 5 bases, J lost 10 bases, and 15 bases lay in between. Germline assignment: CDR1 SQVTM and CDR2 ANQGSEA. The CDR3 nucleotides are TGCAGCGTTCGTAACAGTTACAGGGAGCAGTTCTTC. Translated, it gives CSVRNSYREQFF.

The CDR3 DNA sequence: TGTGCCAGCAGCGCCGACTGGACAGCTGAAGCTTTCTTT. It yields the protein CASSADWTAEAFF. The J gene is TRBJ1-1, the V gene TRBV9; the D gene is possibly TRBD1 (6 bases). From germline, CDR1 is SGDLS and CDR2 YYNGEE. Trimming left V 3 bases short and J 6 bases short, with 12 bases between. CDR3 length equals 13 residues.

The chain is built from TRBV7-9 and TRBJ2-3; D gene uncertain. V was shortened by 3 bases and J by 2 bases, with 9 bases between the two germline ends. Germline CDR1 reads SEHNR; CDR2 reads FQNEAQ (reference sequence). CDR3 size: 14 residues. As DNA, the CDR3 is TGTGCCAGCAGCTTCGTCCAGATCACAGATACGCAGTATTTT. Translating it yields CASSFVQITDTQYF.